The TCR beta chain described here comes from a study of Ad26.COV2.S vaccination and SARS-CoV-2 variants. Study summary: Donor joined the COV1001 Ad26.COV2.S trial arm. Once or twice, 56 days apart, Ad26.COV2.S was delivered intramuscularly.

Sample treatment: about 20 received Ad26.COV2.S at low or high dose, single or two shots; about 5 received placebo; per-sample allocation not given. Following the first vaccine or placebo injection, samples were taken on day 63. An Ad26 vector was used to express Wuhan-strain SARS-CoV-2 spike as the vaccine. Profiling relied on immunoSEQ multiplex PCR, and the TCRdb table lists in-frame clones only, not all of them. The sample holds 410,000 or so clones; 92% are singletons and the top ten take 1.5% to 2%. V was shortened by 0 bases and J by 7 bases, with 14 bases between the two germline ends. CDR3 length equals 14 residues. Germline V gene lookup returns CDR1 SGDLS and CDR2 YYNGEE.

The sample consisted of peripheral blood, taken in a trial of Ad26.COV2.S vaccine versus placebo. This clonotype was sampled from a person aged 18-60 years who received the Ad26.COV2.S COVID-19 vaccine or a placebo. This chain connects TRBV9 to TRBJ2-7; a possible D gene is TRBD2 (5 bases). The CDR3 DNA follows: TGTGCCAGCAGCGTAGAAGGGCTTCGGGGTGAGCAGTACTTC. Translation gives CASSVEGLRGEQYF. Looking up the rest from reference TRBV9 and TRBJ2-7 gives the full variable domain: DSGVTQTPKHLITATGQRVTLRCSPRSGDLSVYWYQQSLDQGLQFLIQYYNGEERAKGNILERFSAQQFPDLHSELNLSSLELGDSALYFCASSVEGLRGEQYFGPGTRLTVT.